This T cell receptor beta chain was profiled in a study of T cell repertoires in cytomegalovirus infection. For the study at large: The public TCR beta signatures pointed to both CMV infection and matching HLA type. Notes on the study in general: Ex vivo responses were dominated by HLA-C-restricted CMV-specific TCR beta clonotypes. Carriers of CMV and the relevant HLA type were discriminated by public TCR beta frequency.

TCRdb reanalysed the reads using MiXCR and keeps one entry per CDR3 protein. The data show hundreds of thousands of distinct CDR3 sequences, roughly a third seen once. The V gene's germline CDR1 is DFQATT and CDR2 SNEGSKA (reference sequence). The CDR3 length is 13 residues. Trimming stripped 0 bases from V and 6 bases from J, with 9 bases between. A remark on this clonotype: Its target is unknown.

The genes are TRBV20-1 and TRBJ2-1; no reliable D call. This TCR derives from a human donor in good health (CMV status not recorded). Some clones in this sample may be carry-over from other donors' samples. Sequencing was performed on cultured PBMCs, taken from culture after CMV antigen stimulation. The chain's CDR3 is CSARDRTTNEQFF. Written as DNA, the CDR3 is TGCAGTGCTAGAGATCGGACCACCAATGAGCAGTTCTTC.